The entry below describes one T cell receptor delta chain. One junction end disagrees with the germline gene, perhaps due to a read error. This sample stems from a study of gamma-delta chains in newborns, infants, children. About the research overall: Microbial exposure reportedly drives polyclonal innate γδ T cell expansion after birth.

TCRdb re-called the reads through CATT. This sample yields around 11,000 delta-chain clones, of which about 8.6% are seen a single time; about 3.5% belongs to the top ten. The sequencing input was blood. This sequence was found in a child who was a newborn, infant or young child, either healthy, febrile or measles-vaccinated (not recorded which).

The CDR3 sequence: CACDTITFAGDETVISDTRQMFF. The CDR3 DNA is TGTGCCTGTGACACGATCACTTTCGCGGGGGATGAGACCGTAATATCGGACACCCGGCAGATGTTTTTC. The chain couples TRDV2 to TRDJ3; 7 bases align to TRDD3. From germline, CDR1 is GEAIGNYY and CDR2 EKD. This CDR3 comprises 23 residues.